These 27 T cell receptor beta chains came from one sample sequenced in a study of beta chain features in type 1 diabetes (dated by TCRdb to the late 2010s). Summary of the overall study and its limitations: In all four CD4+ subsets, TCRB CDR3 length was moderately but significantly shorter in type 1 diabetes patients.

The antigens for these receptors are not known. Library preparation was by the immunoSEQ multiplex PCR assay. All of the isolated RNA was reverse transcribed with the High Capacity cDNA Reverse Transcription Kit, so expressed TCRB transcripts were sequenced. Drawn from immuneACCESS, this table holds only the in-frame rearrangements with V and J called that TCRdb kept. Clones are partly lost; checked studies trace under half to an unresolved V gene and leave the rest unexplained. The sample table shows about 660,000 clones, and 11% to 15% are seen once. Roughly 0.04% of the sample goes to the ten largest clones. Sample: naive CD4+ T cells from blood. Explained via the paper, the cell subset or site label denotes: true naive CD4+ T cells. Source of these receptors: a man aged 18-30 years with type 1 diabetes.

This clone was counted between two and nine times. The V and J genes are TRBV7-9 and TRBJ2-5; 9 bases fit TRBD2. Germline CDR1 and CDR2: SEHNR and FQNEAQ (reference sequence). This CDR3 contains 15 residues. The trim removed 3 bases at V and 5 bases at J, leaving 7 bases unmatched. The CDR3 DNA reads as TGTGCCAGCAGCTTGGTCCTAGCGGGATCGGAGACCCAGTACTTC. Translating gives CASSLVLAGSETQYF.

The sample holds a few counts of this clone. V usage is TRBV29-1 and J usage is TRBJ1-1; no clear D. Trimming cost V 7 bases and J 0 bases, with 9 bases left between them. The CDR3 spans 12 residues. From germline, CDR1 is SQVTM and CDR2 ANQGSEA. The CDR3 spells CSADRLNTEAFF. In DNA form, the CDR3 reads TGCAGCGCCGACCGCCTGAACACTGAAGCTTTCTTT. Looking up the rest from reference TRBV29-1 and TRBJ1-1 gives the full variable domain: SAVISQKPSRDICQRGTSLTIQCQVDSQVTMMFWYRQQPGQSLTLIATANQGSEATYESGFVIDKFPISRPNLTFSTLTVSNMSPEDSSIYLCSADRLNTEAFFGQGTRLTVV.

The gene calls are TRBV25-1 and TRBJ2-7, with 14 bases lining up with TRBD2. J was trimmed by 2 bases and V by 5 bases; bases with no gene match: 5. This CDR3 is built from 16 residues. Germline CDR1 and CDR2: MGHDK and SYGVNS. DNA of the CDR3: TGTGCCAGCAGTCTGGGGACTAGCGGGAGTCCCTACGAGCAGTACTTC. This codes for CASSLGTSGSPYEQYF.

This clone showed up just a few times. DNA for the CDR3: TGTGCCAGCAGACCCATGAACACTGAAGCTTTCTTT. Its protein is CASRPMNTEAFF. This chain joins TRBV28 and TRBJ1-1, with no clear D. Germline V gene lookup returns CDR1 MDHEN and CDR2 SYDVKM. Trimming pared 6 bases from V and 0 bases from J, leaving 5 bases between. This CDR3 contains 12 residues.

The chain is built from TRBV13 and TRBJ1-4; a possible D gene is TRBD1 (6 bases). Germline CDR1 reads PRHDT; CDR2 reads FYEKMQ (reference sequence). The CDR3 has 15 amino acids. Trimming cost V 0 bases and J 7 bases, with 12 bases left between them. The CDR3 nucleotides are TGTGCCAGCAGCTTAGGACAGGGTAGGGGTGAAAAACTGTTTTTT. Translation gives CASSLGQGRGEKLFF.

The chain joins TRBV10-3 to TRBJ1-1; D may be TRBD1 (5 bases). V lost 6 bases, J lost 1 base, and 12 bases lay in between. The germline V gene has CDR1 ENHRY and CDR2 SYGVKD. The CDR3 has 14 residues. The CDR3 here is CAIRVGPRNTEAFF. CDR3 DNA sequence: TGTGCCATCAGGGTGGGACCGCGGAACACTGAAGCTTTCTTT.

CDR3 nucleotide sequence: TGTGCCTGGAGGACTATCGAAGTTTACGAGCAGTACTTC. This translates into CAWRTIEVYEQYF. J is TRBJ2-7 and V is TRBV30; D is perhaps TRBD2 (5 bases). This CDR3 has 13 amino acids. Trimming took off 3 bases at V and 4 bases at J, with 13 bases between the two ends. Per germline, CDR1 GTSNPN and CDR2 SVGIG (reference sequence).

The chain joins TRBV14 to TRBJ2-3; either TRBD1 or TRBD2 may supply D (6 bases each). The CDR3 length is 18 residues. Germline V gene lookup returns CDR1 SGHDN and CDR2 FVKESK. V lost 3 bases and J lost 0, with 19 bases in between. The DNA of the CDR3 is TGTGCCAGCAGCCAGCTCCTTACGGGGGCCTCTAGCACAGATACGCAGTATTTT. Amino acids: CASSQLLTGASSTDTQYF.

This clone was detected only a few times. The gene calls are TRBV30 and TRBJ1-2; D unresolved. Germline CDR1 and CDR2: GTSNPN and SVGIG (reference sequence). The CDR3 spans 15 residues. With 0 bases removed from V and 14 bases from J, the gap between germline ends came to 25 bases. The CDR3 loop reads CAWSVQGRGRSSLTF. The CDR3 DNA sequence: TGTGCCTGGAGTGTACAAGGTCGAGGCCGTTCGAGTTTAACCTTC.

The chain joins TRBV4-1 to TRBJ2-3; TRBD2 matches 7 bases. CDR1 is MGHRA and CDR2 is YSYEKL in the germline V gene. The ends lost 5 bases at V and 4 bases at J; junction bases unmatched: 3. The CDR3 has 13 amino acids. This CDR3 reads CASSAGAADTQYF. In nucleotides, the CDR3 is TGCGCCAGCAGCGCGGGAGCAGCAGATACGCAGTATTTT.

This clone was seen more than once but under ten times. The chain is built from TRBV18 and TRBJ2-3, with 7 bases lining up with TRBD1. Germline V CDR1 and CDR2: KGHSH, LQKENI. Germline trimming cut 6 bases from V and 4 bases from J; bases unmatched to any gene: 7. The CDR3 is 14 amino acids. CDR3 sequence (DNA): TGTGCCAGCTCGTTTCACAGGGGAGCAGATACGCAGTATTTT. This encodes CASSFHRGADTQYF.

The CDR3 DNA follows: TGTGCCAGCAGTTACTCGTTCTGGGACACTGAAGCTTTCTTT. It yields the protein CASSYSFWDTEAFF. The gene calls are TRBV6-5 and TRBJ1-1; D gene uncertain. Trimming took off 0 bases at V and 3 bases at J, with 8 bases between the two ends. The CDR3 is made up of 14 amino acids. Germline V lookup: CDR1 MNHEY, CDR2 SVGAGI.

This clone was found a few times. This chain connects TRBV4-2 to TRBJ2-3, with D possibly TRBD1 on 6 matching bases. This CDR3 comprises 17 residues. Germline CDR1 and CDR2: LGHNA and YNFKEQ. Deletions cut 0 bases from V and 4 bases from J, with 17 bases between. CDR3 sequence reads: CASSQDAARGVADTQYF. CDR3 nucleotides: TGTGCCAGCAGCCAAGACGCTGCCAGGGGCGTCGCAGATACGCAGTATTTT.

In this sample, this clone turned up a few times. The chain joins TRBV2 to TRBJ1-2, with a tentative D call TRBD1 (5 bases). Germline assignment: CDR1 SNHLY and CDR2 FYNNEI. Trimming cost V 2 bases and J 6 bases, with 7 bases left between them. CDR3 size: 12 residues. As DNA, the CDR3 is TGTGCCAGCAGTGAATTCAGGGATGGCTACACCTTC. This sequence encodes CASSEFRDGYTF.

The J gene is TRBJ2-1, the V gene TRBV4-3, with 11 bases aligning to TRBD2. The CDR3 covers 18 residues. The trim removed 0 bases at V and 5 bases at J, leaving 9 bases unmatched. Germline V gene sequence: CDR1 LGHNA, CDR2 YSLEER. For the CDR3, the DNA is TGCGCCAGCAGCCAAGAGCGGCTAGCGGGGGGCTCGGACAATGAGCAGTTCTTC. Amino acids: CASSQERLAGGSDNEQFF.

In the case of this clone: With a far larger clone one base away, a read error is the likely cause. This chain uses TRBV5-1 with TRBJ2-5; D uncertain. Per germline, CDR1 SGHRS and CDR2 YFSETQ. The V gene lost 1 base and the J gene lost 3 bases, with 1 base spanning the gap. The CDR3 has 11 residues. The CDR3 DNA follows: TGCGCCAGCAGCTTGAAAGAGACCCAGTACTTC. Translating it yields CASSLKETQYF.

The chain's CDR3 is CASSQTLNTDTQYF. For the CDR3, the DNA is TGCGCCAGCAGCCAAACCTTAAACACAGATACGCAGTATTTT. The J gene is TRBJ2-3, the V gene TRBV5-1; no firm D call. The V and J ends lost 4 bases and 2 bases respectively, with 11 bases between them. This CDR3 is built from 14 residues. Germline values: CDR1 SGHRS, CDR2 YFSETQ.

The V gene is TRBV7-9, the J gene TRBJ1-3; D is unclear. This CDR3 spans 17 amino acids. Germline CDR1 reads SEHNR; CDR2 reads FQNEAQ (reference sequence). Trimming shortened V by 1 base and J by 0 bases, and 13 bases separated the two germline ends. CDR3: CASSLGRVIRSGNTIYF. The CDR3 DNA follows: TGTGCCAGCAGCTTAGGGCGGGTCATTCGCTCTGGAAACACCATATATTTT.

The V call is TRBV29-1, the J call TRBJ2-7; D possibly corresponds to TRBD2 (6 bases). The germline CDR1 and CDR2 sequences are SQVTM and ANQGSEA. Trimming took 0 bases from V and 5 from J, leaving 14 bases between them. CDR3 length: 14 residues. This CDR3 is CSVEDRREPNEQYF. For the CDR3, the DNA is TGCAGCGTTGAAGATCGGAGGGAACCGAACGAGCAGTACTTC.

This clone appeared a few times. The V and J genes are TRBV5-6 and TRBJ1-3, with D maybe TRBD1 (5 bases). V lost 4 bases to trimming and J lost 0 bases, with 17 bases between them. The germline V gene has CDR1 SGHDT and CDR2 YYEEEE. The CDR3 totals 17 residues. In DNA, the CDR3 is TGTGCCAGCAGCCCATTGGGACGGCCGAGCTCTGGAAACACCATATATTTT. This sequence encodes CASSPLGRPSSGNTIYF.

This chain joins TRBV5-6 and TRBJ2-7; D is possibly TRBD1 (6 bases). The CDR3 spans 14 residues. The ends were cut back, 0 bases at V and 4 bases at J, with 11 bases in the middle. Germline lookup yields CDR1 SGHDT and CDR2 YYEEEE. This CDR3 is CASSLAPGAYEQYF. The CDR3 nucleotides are TGTGCCAGCAGCTTGGCACCAGGGGCGTACGAGCAGTACTTC.

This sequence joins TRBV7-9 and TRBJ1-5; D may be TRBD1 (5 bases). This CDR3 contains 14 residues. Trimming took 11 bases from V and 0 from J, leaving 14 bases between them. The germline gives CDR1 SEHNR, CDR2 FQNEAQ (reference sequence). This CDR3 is CAVGAQYSNQPQHF. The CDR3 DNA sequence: TGTGCCGTAGGGGCGCAATATAGCAATCAGCCCCAGCATTTT.

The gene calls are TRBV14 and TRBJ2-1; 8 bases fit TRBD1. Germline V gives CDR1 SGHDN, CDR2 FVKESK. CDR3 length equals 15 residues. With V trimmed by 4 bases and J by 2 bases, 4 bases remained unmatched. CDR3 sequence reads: CASSRGQGTYNEQFF. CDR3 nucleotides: TGTGCCAGCAGCCGAGGACAGGGTACCTACAATGAGCAGTTCTTC. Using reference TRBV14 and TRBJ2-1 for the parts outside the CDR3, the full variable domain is EAGVTQFPSHSVIEKGQTVTLRCDPISGHDNLYWYRRVMGKEIKFLLHFVKESKQDESGMPNNRFLAERTGGTYSTLKVQPAELEDSGVYFCASSRGQGTYNEQFFGPGTRLTVL.

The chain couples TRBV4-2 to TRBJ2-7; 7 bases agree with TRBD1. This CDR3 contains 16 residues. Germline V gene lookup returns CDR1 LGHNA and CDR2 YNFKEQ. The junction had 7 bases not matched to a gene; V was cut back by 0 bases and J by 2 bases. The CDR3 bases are TGTGCCAGCAGCCAAGATCAGGGGACAGTCCCCTACGAGCAGTACTTC. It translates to CASSQDQGTVPYEQYF.

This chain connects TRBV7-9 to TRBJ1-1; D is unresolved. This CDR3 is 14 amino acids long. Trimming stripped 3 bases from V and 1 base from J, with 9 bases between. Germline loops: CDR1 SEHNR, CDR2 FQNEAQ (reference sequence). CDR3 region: CASSFTSRNTEAFF. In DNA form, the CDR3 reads TGTGCCAGCAGCTTCACCTCCAGGAACACTGAAGCTTTCTTT.

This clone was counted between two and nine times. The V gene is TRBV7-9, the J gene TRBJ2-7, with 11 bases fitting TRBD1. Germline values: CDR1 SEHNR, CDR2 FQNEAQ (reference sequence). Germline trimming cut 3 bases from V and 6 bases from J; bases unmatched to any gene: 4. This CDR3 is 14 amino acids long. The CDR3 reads CASSFGTGGSEQYF. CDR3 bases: TGTGCCAGCAGCTTCGGGACAGGGGGAAGCGAGCAGTACTTC.

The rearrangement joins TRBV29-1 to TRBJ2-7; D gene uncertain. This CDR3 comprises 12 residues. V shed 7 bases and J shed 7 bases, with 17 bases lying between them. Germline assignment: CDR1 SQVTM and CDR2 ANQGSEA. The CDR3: CSGSGRHGEQYF. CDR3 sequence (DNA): TGCAGCGGATCAGGACGGCATGGGGAGCAGTACTTC.